This T cell receptor (beta chain) appears in the sequencing data of a study of Graves' ophthalmopathy and Graves' hyperthyroidism. TCR beta CDR3 regions were amplified from RNA transcripts. Scientists carried out first-round RT-PCR using HTBI primers and then a second-round multiplex PCR. TCRdb ran MiXCR on the multiplex PCR reads and lists one entry per CDR3 protein. The sample includes approximately 410,000 distinct CDR3 sequences, 15% seen only once; the top ten take roughly 7%. This clonotype appeared many times. The germline V gene has CDR1 MGHDK and CDR2 SYGVNS. V was cut by 1 base and J by 5 bases, with 9 bases left in between. The CDR3 has 13 residues.

This TCR came from a woman between 18 and 30 years old with stable Graves' hyperthyroidism. Input material: peripheral blood. The chain links TRBV25-1 to TRBJ2-7; a possible D gene is TRBD1 (5 bases). The CDR3 DNA is TGTGCCAGCAGTGAATGGGTAGGGGACGAGCAGTACTTC. Residues: CASSEWVGDEQYF.